This T cell receptor (beta chain) originates from a study of T cells in Graves' hyperthyroidism and ophthalmopathy. Study-wide results and limits: The model made its ophthalmopathy prediction, and onset followed a median approximately 6 months later.

TCR beta CDR3 regions were amplified from RNA transcripts. The primer set for the first-round RT-PCR of the TCR CDR3 was HTBI. TCRdb re-derived calls from the multiplex PCR reads in MiXCR, one entry per CDR3 protein. The sample lists hundreds of thousands of distinct CDR3 sequences, less than 25% seen once, with roughly a third in the top ten. This clonotype was found many times. Its antigen is as yet unknown. CDR1 and CDR2 from the germline V gene are MDHEN and SYDVKM. There are 16 residues in the CDR3. V was shortened by 3 bases and J by 0 bases, with 12 bases between the two germline ends. The gene calls are TRBV28 and TRBJ1-3, with no clear D. This TCR was sampled from a man aged 30 to 45 with Graves' ophthalmopathy. Sequenced sample: blood. This chain's CDR3 is CASSLPVAISGNTIYF. CDR3 DNA sequence: TGTGCCAGCAGTTTGCCCGTCGCGATCTCTGGAAACACCATATATTTT.